Following are 17 T cell receptor beta chains from one sample sequenced in a study of blood T cell repertoires in COVID-19. Generated by immunoSEQ multiplex PCR, the TCRdb table keeps only in-frame clones and is missing some. The top ten hold 3.5% to 5% of the sample, which has around 99,000 clones, 80% seen once. What was sequenced was peripheral blood. The source is a human donor in a cohort sampled during active or convalescent COVID-19.

This chain uses TRBV6-5 with TRBJ1-5; 8 bases are a match to TRBD1. J was trimmed by 3 bases and V by 2 bases; bases with no gene match: 3. CDR1 is MNHEY and CDR2 is SVGAGI in the germline V gene. This CDR3 is built from 15 residues. This chain's CDR3 is CASSYLTGANQPQHF. In DNA form, the CDR3 reads TGTGCCAGCAGTTACCTGACAGGGGCCAATCAGCCCCAGCATTTT.

This chain joins TRBV4-2 and TRBJ2-1, with TRBD2 matching over 13 bases. J was trimmed by 8 bases and V by 1 base; bases with no gene match: 14. Germline V gene data show CDR1 as LGHNA and CDR2 as YNFKEQ. The CDR3 extends over 19 amino acids. The CDR3 protein is CASSQAIETSGRAGYEQFF. In DNA, the CDR3 is TGTGCCAGCAGCCAAGCGATAGAAACTAGCGGGAGGGCCGGCTATGAGCAGTTCTTC.

This clone was detected only a few times. V gene TRBV28 combines with J gene TRBJ2-2, with 11 bases lining up with TRBD2. This CDR3 is 17 amino acids long. V trimming: 6 bases; J trimming: 2 bases; junction bases outside the gene matches: 8. From germline, CDR1 is MDHEN and CDR2 SYDVKM. CDR3 in DNA: TGTGCCAGCAGGTTAGGACTAGCGGGCGTAAACACCGGGGAGCTGTTTTTT. This encodes CASRLGLAGVNTGELFF. The full variable domain, its missing parts supplied by reference TRBV28 and TRBJ2-2, is DVKVTQSSRYLVKRTGEKVFLECVQDMDHENMFWYRQDPGLGLRLIYFSYDVKMKEKGDIPEGYSVSREKKERFSLILESASTNQTSMYLCASRLGLAGVNTGELFFGEGSRLTVL.

The V call is TRBV7-9, the J call TRBJ1-5, with 7 bases lining up with TRBD1. The CDR3 contains 17 residues. Germline CDR1 and CDR2: SEHNR and FQNEAQ (reference sequence). Losses at the gene ends were 3 bases for V and 5 bases for J; bases not matched to a gene: 13. The CDR3 protein is CASSFERDSLFDQPQHF. The DNA for the CDR3 is TGTGCCAGCAGCTTCGAAAGGGACAGCCTTTTCGATCAGCCCCAGCATTTT.

The chain employs TRBV9 and TRBJ2-1; D may be TRBD2 (5 bases). CDR1 and CDR2 from the germline V gene are SGDLS and YYNGEE. The V end lost 6 bases, the J end lost 1 base, and 11 bases lay between the germline ends. This CDR3 has 14 amino acids. CDR3 nucleotide sequence: TGTGCCAGCAACCCGGGGAATTCCTACAATGAGCAGTTCTTC. Translating it yields CASNPGNSYNEQFF.

This rearrangement joins TRBV2 to TRBJ2-5, with 8 bases fitting TRBD2. V shed 2 bases and J 3 bases; nucleotides not matched to a gene: 5. There are 15 residues in the CDR3. Per the germline V gene, CDR1 is SNHLY and CDR2 is FYNNEI. The CDR3 DNA reads TGTGCCAGCAGTGAATTGGCGGGGGGCAAAGAGACCCAGTACTTC. Translation gives CASSELAGGKETQYF.

This chain joins TRBV28 and TRBJ2-3, with a weak D call TRBD1 (5 bases). CDR1 is MDHEN, CDR2 SYDVKM, per germline. V was pared by 0 bases and J by 2 bases, with 9 bases between. The CDR3 is 15 amino acids. CDR3 amino acids: CASSLWGPNTDTQYF. Written as DNA, the CDR3 is TGTGCCAGCAGTTTATGGGGGCCTAACACAGATACGCAGTATTTT.

The chain employs TRBV30 and TRBJ2-1; 7 positions match TRBD2. The CDR3 totals 13 residues. The trim removed 6 bases at V and 6 bases at J, leaving 8 bases unmatched. Germline assignment: CDR1 GTSNPN and CDR2 SVGIG (reference sequence). The CDR3 sequence: CACSLAVRNEQFF. DNA of the CDR3: TGTGCCTGTTCCCTAGCGGTTCGCAATGAGCAGTTCTTC.

The chain links TRBV4-3 to TRBJ1-2, with TRBD1 matching over 9 bases. Germline CDR1 and CDR2: LGHNA and YSLEER. The V gene end was trimmed by 3 bases and the J gene end by 6 bases; junction bases not matched to a gene: 5. CDR3 length: 14 amino acids. This CDR3 is CASSQLQGANGYTF. In DNA, the CDR3 is TGCGCCAGCAGCCAGTTACAGGGGGCGAATGGCTACACCTTC.

The V and J genes are TRBV9 and TRBJ1-3; 7 bases align to TRBD1. This CDR3 is 15 amino acids long. V trimming: 3 bases; J trimming: 3 bases; junction bases outside the gene matches: 6. Germline loops: CDR1 SGDLS, CDR2 YYNGEE. The CDR3 loop is CASSATGWDGNTIYF. For the CDR3, the DNA is TGTGCCAGCAGCGCGACAGGGTGGGATGGAAACACCATATATTTT.

The rearrangement joins TRBV5-1 to TRBJ1-2; D is uncertain. The V end was cut by 0 bases, the J end by 2 bases, with 14 bases between. CDR3 length equals 16 residues. Germline CDR1 is SGHRS and CDR2 is YFSETQ. CDR3 sequence: CASSLGGGVDNYGYTF. The CDR3 coding sequence is TGCGCCAGCAGCTTGGGTGGCGGAGTTGACAACTATGGCTACACCTTC.

The chain is built from TRBV7-3 and TRBJ2-1; 7 nucleotides line up with TRBD2. CDR3 length: 14 amino acids. J was trimmed by 7 bases and V by 5 bases; bases with no gene match: 8. The germline CDR1 and CDR2 sequences are SGHTA and FQGTGA. CDR3 in amino acids: CASSLGLDSNEQFF. CDR3 nucleotide sequence: TGTGCCAGCAGCCTTGGACTAGATTCGAATGAGCAGTTCTTC.

The chain employs TRBV4-1 and TRBJ1-1, with 7 positions matching TRBD1. The CDR3 is made up of 16 amino acids. The J segment lost 4 bases and the V segment lost 3 bases, leaving 11 bases of the junction unmatched. Germline CDR1 MGHRA, CDR2 YSYEKL. The CDR3 DNA is TGCGCCAGCAGCCAGCCCACAGGGGTCCGCGGCACTGAAGCTTTCTTT. It encodes CASSQPTGVRGTEAFF.

The rearrangement links TRBV5-6 to TRBJ2-7, with D possibly TRBD1 on 5 matching bases. V lost 0 bases and J lost 3, with 13 bases in between. The germline CDR1 and CDR2 sequences are SGHDT and YYEEEE. The CDR3 is 15 residues long. CDR3 region: CASSLANAGFYEQYF. The CDR3 DNA sequence: TGTGCCAGCAGCTTGGCCAACGCAGGGTTCTACGAGCAGTACTTC.

The chain recombines TRBV10-1 with TRBJ2-3; D might be TRBD2 (5 bases). This CDR3 spans 14 amino acids. V was clipped by 4 bases and J by 5 bases, with 13 bases between them. From germline, CDR1 is WNHNN and CDR2 SYGVQD (reference sequence). The CDR3 sequence: CASSAELGLDTQYF. CDR3 sequence (DNA): TGCGCCAGCAGTGCCGAACTAGGCCTAGATACGCAGTATTTT.

This clone was seen only a few times. This chain joins TRBV4-3 and TRBJ2-1, with TRBD2 matching over 10 bases. The V segment lost 2 bases and the J segment 4 bases; nucleotides outside the gene matches: 14. CDR1 and CDR2 from the germline V gene are LGHNA and YSLEER. The CDR3 extends over 19 amino acids. The CDR3 loop reads CASSQSLSKAGGLYNEQFF. In DNA, the CDR3 is TGCGCCAGCAGCCAAAGCCTCTCCAAAGCGGGAGGGTTGTACAATGAGCAGTTCTTC.

CDR3 sequence: CASRTAHQPQHF. The CDR3, as DNA: TGTGCCAGTCGGACAGCCCATCAGCCCCAGCATTTT. The chain employs TRBV19 and TRBJ1-5; D possibly corresponds to TRBD1 (6 bases). The CDR3 totals 12 residues. With 8 bases removed from V and 5 bases from J, the gap between germline ends came to 10 bases. Per germline, CDR1 LNHDA and CDR2 SQIVND (reference sequence).